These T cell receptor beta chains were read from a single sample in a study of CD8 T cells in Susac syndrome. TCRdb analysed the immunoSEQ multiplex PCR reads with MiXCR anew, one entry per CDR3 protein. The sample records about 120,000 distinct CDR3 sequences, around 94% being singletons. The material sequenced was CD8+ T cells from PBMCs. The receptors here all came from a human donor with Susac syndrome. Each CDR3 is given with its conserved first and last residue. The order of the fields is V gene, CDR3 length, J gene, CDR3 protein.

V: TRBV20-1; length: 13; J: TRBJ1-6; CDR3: CSALGTGVSPLHF
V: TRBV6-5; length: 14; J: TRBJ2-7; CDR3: CASSSSGSGIEQYF
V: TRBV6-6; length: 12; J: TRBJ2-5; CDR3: CASSSSGGAQYF
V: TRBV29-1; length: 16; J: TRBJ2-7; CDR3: CSVEFMGSRRSYEQYF
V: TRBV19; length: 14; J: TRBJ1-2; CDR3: CATPGSGGEDGYTF
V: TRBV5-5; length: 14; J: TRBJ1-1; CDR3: CASSLDLGYTEAFF
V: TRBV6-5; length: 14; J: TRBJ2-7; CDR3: CASSTGGQGYEQYF
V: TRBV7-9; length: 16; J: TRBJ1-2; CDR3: CASSLPGQELNYGYTF
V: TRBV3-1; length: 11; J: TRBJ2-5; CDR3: CASSQDRTQYF
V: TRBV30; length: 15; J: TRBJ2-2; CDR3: CAWSVVGLSTGELFF
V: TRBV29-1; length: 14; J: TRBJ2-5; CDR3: CSVEKLRPQETQYF
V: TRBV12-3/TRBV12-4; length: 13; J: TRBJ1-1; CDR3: CASSDTMGTEAFF
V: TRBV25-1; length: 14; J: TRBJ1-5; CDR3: CASSAGTGAQPQHF
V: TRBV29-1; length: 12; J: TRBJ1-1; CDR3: CSVEKPNTEAFF
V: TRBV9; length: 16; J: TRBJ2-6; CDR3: CASSVVGVSGANVLTF